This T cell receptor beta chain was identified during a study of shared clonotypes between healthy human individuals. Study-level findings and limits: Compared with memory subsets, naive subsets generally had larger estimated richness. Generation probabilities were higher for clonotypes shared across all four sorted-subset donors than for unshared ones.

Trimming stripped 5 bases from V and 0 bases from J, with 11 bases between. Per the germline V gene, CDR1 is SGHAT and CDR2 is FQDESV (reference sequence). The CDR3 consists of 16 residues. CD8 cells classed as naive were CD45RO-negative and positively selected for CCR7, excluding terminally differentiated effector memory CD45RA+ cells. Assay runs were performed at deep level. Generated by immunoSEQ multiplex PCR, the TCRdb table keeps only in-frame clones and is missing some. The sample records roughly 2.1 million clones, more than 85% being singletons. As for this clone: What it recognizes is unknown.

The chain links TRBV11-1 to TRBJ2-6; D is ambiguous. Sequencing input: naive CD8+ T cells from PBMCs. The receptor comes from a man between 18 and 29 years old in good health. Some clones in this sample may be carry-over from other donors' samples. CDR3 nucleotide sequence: TGTGCCAGCAGCCCCGACAACAGCTCTGGGGCCAACGTCCTGACTTTC. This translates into CASSPDNSSGANVLTF.